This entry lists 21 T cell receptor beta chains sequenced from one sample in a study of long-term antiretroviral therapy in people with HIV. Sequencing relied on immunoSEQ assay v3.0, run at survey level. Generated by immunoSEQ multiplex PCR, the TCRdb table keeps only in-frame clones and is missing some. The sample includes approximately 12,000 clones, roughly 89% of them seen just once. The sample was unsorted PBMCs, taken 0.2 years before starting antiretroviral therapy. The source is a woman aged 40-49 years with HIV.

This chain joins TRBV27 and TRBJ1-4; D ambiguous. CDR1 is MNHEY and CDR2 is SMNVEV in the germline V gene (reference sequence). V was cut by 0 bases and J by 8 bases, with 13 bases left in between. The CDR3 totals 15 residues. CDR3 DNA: TGTGCCAGCAGTTTATCGGGATGGTCCGGGGAAAAACTGTTTTTT. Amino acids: CASSLSGWSGEKLFF.

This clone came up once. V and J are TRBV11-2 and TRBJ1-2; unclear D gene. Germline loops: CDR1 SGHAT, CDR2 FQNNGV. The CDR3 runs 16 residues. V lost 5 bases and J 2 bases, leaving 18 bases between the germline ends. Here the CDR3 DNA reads TGTGCCAGCAGCCGAGCGGGCAATAAGAAGAACTATGGCTACACCTTC. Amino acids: CASSRAGNKKNYGYTF.

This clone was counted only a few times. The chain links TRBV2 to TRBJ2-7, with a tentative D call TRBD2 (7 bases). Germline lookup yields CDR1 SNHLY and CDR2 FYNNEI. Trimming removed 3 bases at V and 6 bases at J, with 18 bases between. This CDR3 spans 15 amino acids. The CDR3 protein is CASSDLGGRPSEQYF. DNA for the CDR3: TGTGCCAGCAGTGACCTGGGGGGGCGACCCTCCGAGCAGTACTTC.

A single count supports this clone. Written as DNA, the CDR3 is TGCGCCAGTATGGGGACAGGGGGAAACAATGAGCAGTTCTTC. This sequence encodes CASMGTGGNNEQFF. This chain joins TRBV5-1 and TRBJ2-1; 11 nucleotides line up with TRBD1. With 8 bases clipped from V and 5 bases from J, the junction kept 6 bases outside the gene matches. Germline V gene lookup returns CDR1 SGHRS and CDR2 YFSETQ. CDR3 size: 14 residues.

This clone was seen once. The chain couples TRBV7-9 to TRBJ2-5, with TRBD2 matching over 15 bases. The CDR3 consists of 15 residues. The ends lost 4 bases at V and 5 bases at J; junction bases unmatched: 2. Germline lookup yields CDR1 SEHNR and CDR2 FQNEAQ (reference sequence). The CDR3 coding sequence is TGTGCCAGCAGCTCGGGACTAGCGGGGGGTGAGACCCAGTACTTC. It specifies CASSSGLAGGETQYF.

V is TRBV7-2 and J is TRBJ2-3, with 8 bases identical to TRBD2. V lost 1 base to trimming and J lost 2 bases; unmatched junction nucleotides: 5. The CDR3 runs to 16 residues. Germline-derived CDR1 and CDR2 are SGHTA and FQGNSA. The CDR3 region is CASSLVSGVLTDTQYF. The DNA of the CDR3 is TGTGCCAGCAGCTTAGTTAGCGGGGTACTCACAGATACGCAGTATTTT. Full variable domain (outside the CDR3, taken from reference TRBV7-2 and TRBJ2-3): GAGVSQSPSNKVTEKGKDVELRCDPISGHTALYWYRQSLGQGLEFLIYFQGNSAPDKSGLPSDRFSAERTGGSVSTLTIQRTQQEDSAVYLCASSLVSGVLTDTQYFGPGTRLTVL.

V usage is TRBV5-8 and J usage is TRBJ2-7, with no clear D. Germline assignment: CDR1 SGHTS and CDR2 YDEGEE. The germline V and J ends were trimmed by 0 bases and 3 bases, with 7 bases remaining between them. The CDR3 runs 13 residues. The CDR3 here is CASSLGRDYEQYF. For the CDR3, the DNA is TGTGCCAGCAGCTTGGGTAGGGACTACGAGCAGTACTTC.

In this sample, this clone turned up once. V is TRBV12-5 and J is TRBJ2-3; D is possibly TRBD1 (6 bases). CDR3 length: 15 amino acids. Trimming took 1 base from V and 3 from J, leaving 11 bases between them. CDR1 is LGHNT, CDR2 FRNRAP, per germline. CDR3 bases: TGTGCTAGTGGTTTGGGGCAGGGGTATACAGATACGCAGTATTTT. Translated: CASGLGQGYTDTQYF.

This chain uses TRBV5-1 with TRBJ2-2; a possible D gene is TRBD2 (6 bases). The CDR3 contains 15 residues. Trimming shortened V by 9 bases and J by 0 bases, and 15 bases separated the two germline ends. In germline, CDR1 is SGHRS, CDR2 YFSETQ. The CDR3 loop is CATHGGAANTGELFF. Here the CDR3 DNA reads TGCGCCACCCACGGCGGGGCAGCGAACACCGGGGAGCTGTTTTTT.

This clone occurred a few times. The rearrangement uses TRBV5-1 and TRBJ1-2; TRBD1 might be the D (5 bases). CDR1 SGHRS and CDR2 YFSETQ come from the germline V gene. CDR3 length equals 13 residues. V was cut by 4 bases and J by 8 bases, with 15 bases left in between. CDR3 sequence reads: CASSALAGLGYTF. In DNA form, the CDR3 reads TGCGCCAGCAGCGCCCTGGCAGGGTTAGGCTACACCTTC.

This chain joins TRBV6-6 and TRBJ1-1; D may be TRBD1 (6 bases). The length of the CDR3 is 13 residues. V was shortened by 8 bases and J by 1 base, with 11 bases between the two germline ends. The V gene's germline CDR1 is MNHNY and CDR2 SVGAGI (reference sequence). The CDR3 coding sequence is TGTGCCAGCCGTGACAGGCCGAACACTGAAGCTTTCTTT. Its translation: CASRDRPNTEAFF.

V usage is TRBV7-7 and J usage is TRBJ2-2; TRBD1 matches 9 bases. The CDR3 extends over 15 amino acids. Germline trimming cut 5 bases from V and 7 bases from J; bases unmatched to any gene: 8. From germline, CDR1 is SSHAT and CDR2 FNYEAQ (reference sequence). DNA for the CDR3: TGTGCCAGCAGCCCCTCGGACAGGGGAGTCGGGGAGCTGTTTTTT. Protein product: CASSPSDRGVGELFF.

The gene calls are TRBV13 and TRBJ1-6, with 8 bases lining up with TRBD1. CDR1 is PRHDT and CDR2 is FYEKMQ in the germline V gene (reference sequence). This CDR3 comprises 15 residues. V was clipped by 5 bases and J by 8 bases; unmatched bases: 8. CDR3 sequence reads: CASSHGQGSDSPLHF. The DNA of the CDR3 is TGTGCCAGCAGCCACGGACAGGGCAGCGATTCACCCCTCCACTTT.

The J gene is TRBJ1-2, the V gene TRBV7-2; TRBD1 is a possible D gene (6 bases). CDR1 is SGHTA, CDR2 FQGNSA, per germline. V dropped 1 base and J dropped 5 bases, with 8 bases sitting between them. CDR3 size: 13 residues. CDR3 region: CASSLETGYGYTF. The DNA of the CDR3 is TGTGCCAGCAGCTTAGAAACAGGGTATGGCTACACCTTC.

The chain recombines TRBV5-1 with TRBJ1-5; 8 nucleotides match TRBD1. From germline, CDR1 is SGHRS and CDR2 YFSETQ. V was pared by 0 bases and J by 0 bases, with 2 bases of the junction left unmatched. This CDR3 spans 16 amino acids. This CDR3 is CASSLGTGFSNQPQHF. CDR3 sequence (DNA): TGCGCCAGCAGCTTGGGGACAGGGTTTAGCAATCAGCCCCAGCATTTT. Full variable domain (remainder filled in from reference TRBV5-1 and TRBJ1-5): KAGVTQTPRYLIKTRGQQVTLSCSPISGHRSVSWYQQTPGQGLQFLFEYFSETQRNKGNFPGRFSGRQFSNSRSEMNVSTLELGDSALYLCASSLGTGFSNQPQHFGDGTRLSIL.

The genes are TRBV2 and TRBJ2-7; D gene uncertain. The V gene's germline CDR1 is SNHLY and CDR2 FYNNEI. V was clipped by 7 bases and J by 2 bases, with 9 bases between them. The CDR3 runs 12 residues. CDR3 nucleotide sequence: TGTGCCAGCACCAGGCTACCCTACGAGCAGTACTTC. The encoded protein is CASTRLPYEQYF.

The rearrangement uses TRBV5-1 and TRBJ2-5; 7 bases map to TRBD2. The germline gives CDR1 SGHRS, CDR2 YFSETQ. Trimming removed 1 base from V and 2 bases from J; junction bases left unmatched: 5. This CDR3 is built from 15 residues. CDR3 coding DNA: TGCGCCAGCAGCTTGAGCGGCGGGGGTCAAGAGACCCAGTACTTC. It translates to CASSLSGGGQETQYF.

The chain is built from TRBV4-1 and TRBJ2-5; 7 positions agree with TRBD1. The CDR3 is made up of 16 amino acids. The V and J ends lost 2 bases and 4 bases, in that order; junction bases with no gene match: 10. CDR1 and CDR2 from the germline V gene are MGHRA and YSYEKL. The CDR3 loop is CASSQLNRGVAETQYF. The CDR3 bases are TGCGCCAGCAGCCAACTGAACAGGGGAGTGGCAGAGACCCAGTACTTC.

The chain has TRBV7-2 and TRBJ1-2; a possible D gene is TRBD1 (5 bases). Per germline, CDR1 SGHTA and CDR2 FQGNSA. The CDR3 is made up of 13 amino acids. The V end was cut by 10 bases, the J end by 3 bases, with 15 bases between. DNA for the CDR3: TGTGCCATCAAACTAGACAGACACTATGGCTACACCTTC. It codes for CAIKLDRHYGYTF. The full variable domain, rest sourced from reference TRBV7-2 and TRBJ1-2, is GAGVSQSPSNKVTEKGKDVELRCDPISGHTALYWYRQSLGQGLEFLIYFQGNSAPDKSGLPSDRFSAERTGGSVSTLTIQRTQQEDSAVYLCAIKLDRHYGYTFGSGTRLTVV.

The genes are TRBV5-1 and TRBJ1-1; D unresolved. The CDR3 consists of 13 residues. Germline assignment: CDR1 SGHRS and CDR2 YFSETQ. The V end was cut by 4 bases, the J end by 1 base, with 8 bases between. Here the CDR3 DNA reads TGCGCCAGCAGCGCCCGAGGGAACACTGAAGCTTTCTTT. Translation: CASSARGNTEAFF.

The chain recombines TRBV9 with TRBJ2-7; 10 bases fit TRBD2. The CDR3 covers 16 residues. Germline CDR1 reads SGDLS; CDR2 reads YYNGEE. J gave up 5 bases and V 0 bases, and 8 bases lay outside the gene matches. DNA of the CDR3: TGTGCCAGCAGCGTAGCCCTCCTAGCGGGGGACAACGAGCAGTACTTC. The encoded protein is CASSVALLAGDNEQYF.